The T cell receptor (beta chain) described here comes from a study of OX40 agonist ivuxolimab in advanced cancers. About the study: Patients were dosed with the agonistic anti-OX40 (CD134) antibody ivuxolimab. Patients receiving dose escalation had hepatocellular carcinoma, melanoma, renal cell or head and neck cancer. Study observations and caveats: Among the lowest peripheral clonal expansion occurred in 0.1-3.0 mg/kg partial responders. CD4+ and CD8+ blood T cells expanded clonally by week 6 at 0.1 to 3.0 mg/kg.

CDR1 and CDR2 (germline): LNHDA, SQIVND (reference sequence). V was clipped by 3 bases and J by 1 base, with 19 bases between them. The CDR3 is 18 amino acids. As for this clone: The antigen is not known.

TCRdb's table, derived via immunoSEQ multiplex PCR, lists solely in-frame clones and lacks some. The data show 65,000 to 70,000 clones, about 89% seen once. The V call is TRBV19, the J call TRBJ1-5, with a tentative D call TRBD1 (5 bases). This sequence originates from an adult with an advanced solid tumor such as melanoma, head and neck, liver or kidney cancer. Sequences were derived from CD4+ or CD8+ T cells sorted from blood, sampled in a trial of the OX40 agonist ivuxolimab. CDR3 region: CASSIAAITSGSNQPQHF. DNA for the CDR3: TGTGCCAGTAGTATCGCAGCCATCACCTCAGGGAGCAATCAGCCCCAGCATTTT.